This TCR beta chain was obtained from a study of blood T cell repertoires in COVID-19. Study-level information: Acute and convalescent COVID-19 specimens originated in the United States, Italy and Spain.

CDR3 length equals 14 residues. Germline assignment: CDR1 MDHEN and CDR2 SYDVKM. J lost 6 bases, V lost 3 bases, and 3 bases had no gene match. The protocol was immunoSEQ multiplex PCR, while the TCRdb copy is restricted to in-frame clones and leaves out a portion. The sample contains around 41,000 clones, around 86% of which appear only once. The sequenced sample was peripheral blood. The receptor's source is a woman older than 75 with acute or convalescent COVID-19. V and J are TRBV28 and TRBJ1-5; TRBD1 agrees at 9 bases. For the CDR3, the DNA is TGTGCCAGCAGTTTGGGACAGGGCGCTCAGCCCCAGCATTTT. Residues: CASSLGQGAQPQHF.